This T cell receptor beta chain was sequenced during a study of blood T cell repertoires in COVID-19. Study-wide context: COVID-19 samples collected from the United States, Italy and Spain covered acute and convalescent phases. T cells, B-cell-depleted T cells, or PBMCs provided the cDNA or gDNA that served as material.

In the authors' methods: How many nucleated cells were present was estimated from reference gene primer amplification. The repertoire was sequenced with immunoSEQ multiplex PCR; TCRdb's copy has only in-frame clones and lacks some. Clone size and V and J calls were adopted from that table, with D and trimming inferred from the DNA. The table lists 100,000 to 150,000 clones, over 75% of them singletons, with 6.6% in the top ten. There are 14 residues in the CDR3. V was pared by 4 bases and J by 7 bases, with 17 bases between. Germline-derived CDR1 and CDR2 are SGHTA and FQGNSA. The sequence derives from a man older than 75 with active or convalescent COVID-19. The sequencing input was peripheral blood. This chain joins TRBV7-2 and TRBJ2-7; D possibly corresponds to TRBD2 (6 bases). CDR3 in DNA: TGTGCCAGCAGCTCAACCCCCCGGACTATTGAGCAGTACTTC. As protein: CASSSTPRTIEQYF.